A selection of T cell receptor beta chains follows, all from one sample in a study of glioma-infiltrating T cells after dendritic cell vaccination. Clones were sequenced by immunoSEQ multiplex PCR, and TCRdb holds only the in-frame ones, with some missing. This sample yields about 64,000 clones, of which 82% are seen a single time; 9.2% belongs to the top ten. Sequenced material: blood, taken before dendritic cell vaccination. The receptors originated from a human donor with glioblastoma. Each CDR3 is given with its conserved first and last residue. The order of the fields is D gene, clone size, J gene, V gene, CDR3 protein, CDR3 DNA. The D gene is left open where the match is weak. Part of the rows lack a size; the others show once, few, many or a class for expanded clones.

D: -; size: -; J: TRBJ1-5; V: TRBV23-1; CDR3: CASSQGPSFCNQPQHF; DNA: TGCGCCAGCAGTCAGGGCCCGTCTTTCTGCAATCAGCCCCAGCATTTT
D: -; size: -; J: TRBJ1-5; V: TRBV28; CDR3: CASHDSGNQPQHF; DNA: TGTGCCAGCCACGACAGTGGAAATCAGCCCCAGCATTTT
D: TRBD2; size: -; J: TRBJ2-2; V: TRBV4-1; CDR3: CASSQESGGGTGELFF; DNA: TGCGCCAGCAGCCAAGAGAGCGGGGGAGGCACCGGGGAGCTGTTTTTT
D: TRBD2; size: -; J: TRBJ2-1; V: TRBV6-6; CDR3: CASSYPSGGAGNEQFF; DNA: TGTGCCAGCAGTTACCCAAGCGGGGGGGCAGGCAATGAGCAGTTCTTC
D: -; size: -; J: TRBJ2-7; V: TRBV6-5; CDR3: CASRLGGLPPYEQYF; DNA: TGTGCCAGCAGACTGGGGGGGCTTCCCCCTTACGAGCAGTACTTC
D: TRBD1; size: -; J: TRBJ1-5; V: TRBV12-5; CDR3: CASGTYTGGEGNQPQHF; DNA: TGTGCTAGTGGGACCTATACAGGGGGTGAAGGCAATCAGCCCCAGCATTTT
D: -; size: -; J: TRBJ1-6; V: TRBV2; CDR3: CASSFSRGVTPSPLHF; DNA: TGTGCCAGTTCATTTAGCAGGGGCGTTACCCCATCACCCCTCCACTTT
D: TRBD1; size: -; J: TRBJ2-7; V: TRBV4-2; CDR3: CASSQDRGGPEQYF; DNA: TGTGCCAGCAGCCAGGACAGGGGTGGGCCAGAGCAGTACTTC
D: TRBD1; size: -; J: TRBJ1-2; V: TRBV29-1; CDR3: CSVEGQGVAGYTF; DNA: TGCAGCGTTGAAGGCCAGGGGGTGGCTGGCTACACCTTC
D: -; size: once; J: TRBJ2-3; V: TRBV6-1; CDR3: CASSARMEGTDTQYF; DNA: TGTGCCAGCAGTGCAAGGATGGAGGGGACAGATACGCAGTATTTT
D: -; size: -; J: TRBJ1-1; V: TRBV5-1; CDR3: CASSSRAGDNTEAFF; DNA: TGCGCCAGCAGCTCTAGGGCCGGGGATAACACTGAAGCTTTCTTT
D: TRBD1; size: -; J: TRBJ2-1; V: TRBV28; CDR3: CASSLGTAYNEQFF; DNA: TGTGCCAGCAGTTTGGGGACAGCTTACAATGAGCAGTTCTTC
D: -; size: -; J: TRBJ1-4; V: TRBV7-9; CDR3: CASSPTGDNEKLFF; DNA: TGTGCCAGCAGCCCGACTGGCGATAATGAAAAACTGTTTTTT
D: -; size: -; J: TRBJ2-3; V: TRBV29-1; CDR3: CSVDEGTDTQYF; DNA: TGCAGCGTTGACGAGGGTACAGATACGCAGTATTTT
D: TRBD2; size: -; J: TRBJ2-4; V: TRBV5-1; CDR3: CASSWQGGENIQYF; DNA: TGCGCCAGCAGCTGGCAGGGAGGGGAAAACATTCAGTACTTC
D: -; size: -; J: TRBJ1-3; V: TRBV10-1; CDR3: CASPEGRGNTIYF; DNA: TGCGCCAGCCCAGAAGGCAGGGGAAACACCATATATTTT
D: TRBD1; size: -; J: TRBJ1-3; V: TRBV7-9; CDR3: CASSFRDRGDTIYF; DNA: TGTGCCAGCAGCTTCCGGGACAGGGGTGACACCATATATTTT
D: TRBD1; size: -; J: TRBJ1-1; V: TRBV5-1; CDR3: CASSLTGEVTEAFF; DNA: TGCGCCAGCAGCTTGACAGGGGAAGTAACTGAAGCTTTCTTT
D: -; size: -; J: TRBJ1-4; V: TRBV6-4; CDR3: CASSDRPGEKLFF; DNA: TGTGCCAGCAGTGATCGTCCGGGGGAAAAACTGTTTTTT
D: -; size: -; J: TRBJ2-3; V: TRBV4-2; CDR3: CASSQGRGDTQYF; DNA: TGTGCCAGCAGCCAAGGGAGGGGTGATACGCAGTATTTT
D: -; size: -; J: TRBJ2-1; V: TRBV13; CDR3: CASHIRADSYNEQFF; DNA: TGTGCCAGCCACATCAGGGCAGACTCCTACAATGAGCAGTTCTTC
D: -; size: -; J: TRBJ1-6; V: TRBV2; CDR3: CASSGGSSYNSPLHF; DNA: TGTGCCAGCAGTGGAGGGAGCTCCTATAATTCACCCCTCCACTTT
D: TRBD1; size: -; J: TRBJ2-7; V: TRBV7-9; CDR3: CASSPSGTGGEQYF; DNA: TGTGCCAGCAGCCCTTCCGGGACAGGTGGCGAGCAGTACTTC
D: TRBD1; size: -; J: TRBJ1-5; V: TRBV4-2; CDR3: CASSLGTGGRRNQPQHF; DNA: TGTGCCAGCAGTCTCGGGACAGGGGGCCGTCGCAATCAGCCCCAGCATTTT